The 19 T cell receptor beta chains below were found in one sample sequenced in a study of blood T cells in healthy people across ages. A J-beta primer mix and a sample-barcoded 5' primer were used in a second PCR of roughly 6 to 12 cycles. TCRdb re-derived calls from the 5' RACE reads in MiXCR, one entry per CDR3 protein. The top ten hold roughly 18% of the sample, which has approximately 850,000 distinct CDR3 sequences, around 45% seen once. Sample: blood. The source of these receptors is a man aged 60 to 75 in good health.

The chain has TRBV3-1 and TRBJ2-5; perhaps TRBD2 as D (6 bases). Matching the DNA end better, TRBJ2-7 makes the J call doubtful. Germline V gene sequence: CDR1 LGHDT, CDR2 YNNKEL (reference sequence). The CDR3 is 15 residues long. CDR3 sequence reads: CASSQDGGKTYEQYF. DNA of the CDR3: TGTGCCAGCAGCCAAGATGGCGGGAAAACCTACGAGCAGTACTTC.

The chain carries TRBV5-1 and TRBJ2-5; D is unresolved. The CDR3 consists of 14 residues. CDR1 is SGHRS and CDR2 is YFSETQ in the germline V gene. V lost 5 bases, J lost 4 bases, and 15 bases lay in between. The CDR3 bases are TGCGCCAGCAGTGTTGGACCCACCCGAGAGACCCAGTACTTC. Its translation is CASSVGPTRETQYF.

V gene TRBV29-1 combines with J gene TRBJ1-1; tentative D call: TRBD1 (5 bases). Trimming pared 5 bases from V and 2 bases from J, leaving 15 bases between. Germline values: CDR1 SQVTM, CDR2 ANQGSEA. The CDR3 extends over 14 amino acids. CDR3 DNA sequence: TGCAGCGTTCTAAGCGGGACCTATAACACTGAAGCTTTCTTT. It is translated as CSVLSGTYNTEAFF.

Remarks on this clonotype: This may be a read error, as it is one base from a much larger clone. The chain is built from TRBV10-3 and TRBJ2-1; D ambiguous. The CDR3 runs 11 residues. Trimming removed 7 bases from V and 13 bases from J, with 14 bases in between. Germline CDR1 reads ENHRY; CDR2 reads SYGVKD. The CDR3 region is CAIKESETQFF. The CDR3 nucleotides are TGTGCCATCAAGGAAAGTGAGACCCAGTTCTTC.

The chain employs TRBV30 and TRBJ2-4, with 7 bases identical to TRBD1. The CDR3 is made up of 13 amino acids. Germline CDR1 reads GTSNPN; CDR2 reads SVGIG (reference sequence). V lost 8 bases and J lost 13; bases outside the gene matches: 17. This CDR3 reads CAGRIKQGYAQYF. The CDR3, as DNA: TGTGCCGGCAGGATAAAACAGGGGTACGCGCAGTACTTC. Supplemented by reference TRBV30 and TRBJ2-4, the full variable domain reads SQTIHQWPATLVQPVGSPLSLECTVEGTSNPNLYWYRQAAGRGLQLLFYSVGIGQISSEVPQNLSASRPQDRQFILSSKKLLLSDSGFYLCAGRIKQGYAQYFGAGTRLSVL.

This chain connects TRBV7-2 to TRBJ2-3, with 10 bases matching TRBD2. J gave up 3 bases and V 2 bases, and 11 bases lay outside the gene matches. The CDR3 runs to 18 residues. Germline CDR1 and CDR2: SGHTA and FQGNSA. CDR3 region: CASSLKAGGRLGTDTQYF. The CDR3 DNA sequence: TGTGCCAGCAGCTTAAAAGCGGGGGGGCGTCTTGGTACAGATACGCAGTATTTT.

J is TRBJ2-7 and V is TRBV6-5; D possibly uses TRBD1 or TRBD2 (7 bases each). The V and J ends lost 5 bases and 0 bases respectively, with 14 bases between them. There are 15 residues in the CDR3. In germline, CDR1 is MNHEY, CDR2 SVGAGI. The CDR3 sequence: CASSPGGGYSYEQYF. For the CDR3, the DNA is TGTGCCAGCAGTCCAGGGGGGGGGTACTCCTACGAGCAGTACTTC.

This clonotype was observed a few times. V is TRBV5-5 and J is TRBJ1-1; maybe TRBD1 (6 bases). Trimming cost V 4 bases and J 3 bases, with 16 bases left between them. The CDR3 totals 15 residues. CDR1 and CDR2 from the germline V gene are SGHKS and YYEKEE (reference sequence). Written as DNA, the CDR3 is TGTGCCAGCAGCGAAGCAAGGGGGGCCCACACTGAAGCTTTCTTT. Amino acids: CASSEARGAHTEAFF.

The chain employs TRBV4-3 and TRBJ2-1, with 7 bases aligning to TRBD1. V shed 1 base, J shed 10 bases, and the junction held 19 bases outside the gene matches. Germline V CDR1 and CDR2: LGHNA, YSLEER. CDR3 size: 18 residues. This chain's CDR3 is CASSQAYHNRHGTDEQFF. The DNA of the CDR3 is TGCGCCAGCAGCCAAGCTTACCACAACCGCCACGGGACAGACGAGCAGTTCTTC.

CDR3 region: CASSAKEKLFF. As DNA, the CDR3 is TGTGCCAGCAGCGCCAAAGAAAAACTGTTTTTT. This chain joins TRBV2 and TRBJ1-4; D is ambiguous. The ends were cut back, 6 bases at V and 8 bases at J, with 7 bases in the middle. This CDR3 comprises 11 residues. Germline assignment: CDR1 SNHLY and CDR2 FYNNEI.

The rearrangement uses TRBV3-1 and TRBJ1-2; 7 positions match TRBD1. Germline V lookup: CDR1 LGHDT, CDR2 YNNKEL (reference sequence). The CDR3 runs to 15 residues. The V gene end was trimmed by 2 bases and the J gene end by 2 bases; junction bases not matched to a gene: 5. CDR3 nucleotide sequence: TGTGCCAGCAGCCAACAAACAGGGGCAAACTATGGCTACACCTTC. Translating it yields CASSQQTGANYGYTF.

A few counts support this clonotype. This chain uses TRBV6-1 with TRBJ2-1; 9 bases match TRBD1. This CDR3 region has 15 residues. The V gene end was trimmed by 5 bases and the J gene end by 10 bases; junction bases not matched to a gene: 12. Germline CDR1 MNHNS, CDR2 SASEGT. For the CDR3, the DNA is TGTGCCAGCAGTCCCAGGGGACAGGGCCCCCAAGAGCAGTTCTTC. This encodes CASSPRGQGPQEQFF.

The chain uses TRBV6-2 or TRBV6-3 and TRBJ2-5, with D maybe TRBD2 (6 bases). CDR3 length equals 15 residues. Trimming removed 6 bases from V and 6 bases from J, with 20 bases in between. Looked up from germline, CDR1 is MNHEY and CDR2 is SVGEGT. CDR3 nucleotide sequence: TGTGCCAGCAGACCAGATGGGACTGGTCTAAAGACCCAGTACTTC. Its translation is CASRPDGTGLKTQYF.

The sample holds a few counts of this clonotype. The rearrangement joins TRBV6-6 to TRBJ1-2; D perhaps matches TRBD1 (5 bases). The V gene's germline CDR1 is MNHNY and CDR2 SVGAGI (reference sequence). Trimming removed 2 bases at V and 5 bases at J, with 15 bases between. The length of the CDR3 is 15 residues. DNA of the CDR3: TGTGCCAGCAGTTACGAGGCCAGGGAGGGGTATGGCTACACCTTC. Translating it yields CASSYEAREGYGYTF.

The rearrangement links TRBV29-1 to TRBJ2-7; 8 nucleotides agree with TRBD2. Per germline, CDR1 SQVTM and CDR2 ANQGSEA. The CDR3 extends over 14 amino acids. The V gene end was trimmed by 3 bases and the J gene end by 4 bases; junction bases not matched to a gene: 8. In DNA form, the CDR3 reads TGCAGCGTTGAGGAGGCGGGGGGAGGATACGAGCAGTACTTC. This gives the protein CSVEEAGGGYEQYF.

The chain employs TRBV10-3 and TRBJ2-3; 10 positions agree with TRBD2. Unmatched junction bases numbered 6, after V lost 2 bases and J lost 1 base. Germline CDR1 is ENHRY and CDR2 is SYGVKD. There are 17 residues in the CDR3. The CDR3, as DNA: TGTGCCATCAGTGAGGGAGCGGGAGGGCCGGGCACAGATACGCAGTATTTT. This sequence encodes CAISEGAGGPGTDTQYF.

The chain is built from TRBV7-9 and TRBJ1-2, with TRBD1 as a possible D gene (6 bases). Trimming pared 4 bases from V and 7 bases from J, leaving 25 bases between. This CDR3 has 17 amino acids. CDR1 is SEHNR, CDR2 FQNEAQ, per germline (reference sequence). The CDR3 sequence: CASSSAPGRGEQRGYTF. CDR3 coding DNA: TGTGCCAGCAGCTCCGCCCCGGGCAGGGGAGAACAACGTGGCTACACCTTC.

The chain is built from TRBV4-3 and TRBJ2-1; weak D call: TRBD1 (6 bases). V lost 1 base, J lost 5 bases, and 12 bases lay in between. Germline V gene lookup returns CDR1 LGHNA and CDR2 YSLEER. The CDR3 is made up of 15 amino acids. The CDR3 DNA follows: TGCGCCAGCAGCCAAGTTGGGGGCGGCGACAATGAGCAGTTCTTC. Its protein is CASSQVGGGDNEQFF.

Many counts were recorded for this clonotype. DNA of the CDR3: TGTGCCAGCCGCTCTGCTGACTCTGGGGCCAACGTCCTGACTTTC. Its translation: CASRSADSGANVLTF. V is TRBV6-6 and J is TRBJ2-6; D remains ambiguous. This CDR3 is 15 amino acids long. Germline V gene lookup returns CDR1 MNHNY and CDR2 SVGAGI (reference sequence). V lost 8 bases, J lost 0 bases, and 11 bases lay in between.